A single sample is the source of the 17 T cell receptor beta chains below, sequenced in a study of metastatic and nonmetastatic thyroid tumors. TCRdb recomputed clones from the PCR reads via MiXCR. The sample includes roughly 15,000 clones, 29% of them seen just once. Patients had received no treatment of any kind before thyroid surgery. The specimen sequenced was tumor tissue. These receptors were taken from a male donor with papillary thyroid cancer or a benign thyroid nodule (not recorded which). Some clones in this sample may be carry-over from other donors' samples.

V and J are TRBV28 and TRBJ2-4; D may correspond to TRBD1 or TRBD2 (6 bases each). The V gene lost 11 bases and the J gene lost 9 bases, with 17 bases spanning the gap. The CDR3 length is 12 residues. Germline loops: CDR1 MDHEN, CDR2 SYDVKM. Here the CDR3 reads CAGSGAGVIQYF. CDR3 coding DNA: TGTGCCGGCTCGGGGGCGGGCGTCATTCAGTACTTC.

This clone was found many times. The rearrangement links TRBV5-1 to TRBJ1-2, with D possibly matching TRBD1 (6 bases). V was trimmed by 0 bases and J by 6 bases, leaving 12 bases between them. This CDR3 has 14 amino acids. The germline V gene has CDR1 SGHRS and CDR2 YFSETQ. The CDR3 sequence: CASSLAHRENGYTF. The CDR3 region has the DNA TGCGCCAGCAGCTTGGCCCACAGGGAGAATGGCTACACCTTC.

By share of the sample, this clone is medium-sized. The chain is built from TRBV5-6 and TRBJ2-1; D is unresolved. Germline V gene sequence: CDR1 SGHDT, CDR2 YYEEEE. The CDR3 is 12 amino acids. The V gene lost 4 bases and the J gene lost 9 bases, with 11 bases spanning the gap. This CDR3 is CASSVRSFEQFF. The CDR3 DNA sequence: TGTGCCAGCAGCGTGCGCTCCTTTGAGCAGTTCTTC.

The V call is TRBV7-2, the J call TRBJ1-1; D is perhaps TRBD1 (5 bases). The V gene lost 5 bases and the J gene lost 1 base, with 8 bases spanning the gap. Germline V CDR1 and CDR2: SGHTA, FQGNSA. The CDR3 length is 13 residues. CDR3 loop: CASSRTTNTEAFF. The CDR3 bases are TGTGCCAGCAGCCGGACAACGAACACTGAAGCTTTCTTT. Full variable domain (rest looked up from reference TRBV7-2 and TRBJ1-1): GAGVSQSPSNKVTEKGKDVELRCDPISGHTALYWYRQSLGQGLEFLIYFQGNSAPDKSGLPSDRFSAERTGGSVSTLTIQRTQQEDSAVYLCASSRTTNTEAFFGQGTRLTVV.

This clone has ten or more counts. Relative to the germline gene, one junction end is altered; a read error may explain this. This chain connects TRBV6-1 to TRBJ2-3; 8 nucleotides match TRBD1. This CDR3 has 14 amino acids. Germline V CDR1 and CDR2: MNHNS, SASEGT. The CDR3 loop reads CASTRGQALFTQYF. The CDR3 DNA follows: TGTGCGAGCACAAGGGGACAGGCCTTATTTACGCAGTATTTT.

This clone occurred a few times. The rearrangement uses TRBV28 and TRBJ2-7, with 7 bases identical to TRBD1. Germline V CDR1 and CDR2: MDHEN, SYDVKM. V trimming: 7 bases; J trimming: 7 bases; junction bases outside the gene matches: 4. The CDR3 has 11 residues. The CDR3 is CASKGQREQYF. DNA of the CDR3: TGTGCCAGCAAGGGACAGAGGGAGCAGTACTTC. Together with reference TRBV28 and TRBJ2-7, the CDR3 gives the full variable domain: DVKVTQSSRYLVKRTGEKVFLECVQDMDHENMFWYRQDPGLGLRLIYFSYDVKMKEKGDIPEGYSVSREKKERFSLILESASTNQTSMYLCASKGQREQYFGPGTRLTVT.

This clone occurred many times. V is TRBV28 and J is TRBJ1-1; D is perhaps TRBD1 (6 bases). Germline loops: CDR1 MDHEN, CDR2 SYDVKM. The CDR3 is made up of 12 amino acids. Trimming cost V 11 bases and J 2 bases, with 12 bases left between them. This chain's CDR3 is CAEGGANTEAFF. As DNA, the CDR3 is TGTGCCGAGGGGGGTGCTAACACTGAAGCTTTCTTT.

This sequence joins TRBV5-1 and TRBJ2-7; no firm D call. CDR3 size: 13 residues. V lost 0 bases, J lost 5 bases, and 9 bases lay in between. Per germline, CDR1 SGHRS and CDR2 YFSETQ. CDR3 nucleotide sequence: TGCGCCAGCAGCTTGGGCAGTAGCAACGAGCAGTACTTC. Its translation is CASSLGSSNEQYF.

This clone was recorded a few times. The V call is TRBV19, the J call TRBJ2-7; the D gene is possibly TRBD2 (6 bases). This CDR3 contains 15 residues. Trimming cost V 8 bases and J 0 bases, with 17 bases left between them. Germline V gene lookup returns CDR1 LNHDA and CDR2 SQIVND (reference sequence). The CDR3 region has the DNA TGTGCCAGTTCTAGCGACCCCATGAGCTCCTACGAGCAGTACTTC. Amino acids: CASSSDPMSSYEQYF.

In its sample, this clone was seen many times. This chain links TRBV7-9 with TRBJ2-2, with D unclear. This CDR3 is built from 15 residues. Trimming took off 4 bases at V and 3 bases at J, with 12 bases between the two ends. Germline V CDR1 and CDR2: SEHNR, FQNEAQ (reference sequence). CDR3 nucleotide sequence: TGTGCCAGCAGCTCCACCCCAGTACACACCGGGGAGCTGTTTTTT. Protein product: CASSSTPVHTGELFF.

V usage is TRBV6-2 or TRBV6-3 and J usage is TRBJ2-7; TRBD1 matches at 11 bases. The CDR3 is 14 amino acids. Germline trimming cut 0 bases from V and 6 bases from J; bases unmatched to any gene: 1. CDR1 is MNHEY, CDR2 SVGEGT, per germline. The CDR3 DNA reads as TGTGCCAGCAGTTACTCGGGGACAGGGGGCGAGCAGTACTTC. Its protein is CASSYSGTGGEQYF.

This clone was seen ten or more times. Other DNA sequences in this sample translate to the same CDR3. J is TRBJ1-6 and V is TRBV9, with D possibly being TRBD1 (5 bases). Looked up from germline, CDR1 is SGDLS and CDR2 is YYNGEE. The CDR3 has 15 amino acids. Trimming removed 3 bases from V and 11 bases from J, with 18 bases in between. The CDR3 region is CASSGRDRGGTPLHF. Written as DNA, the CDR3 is TGTGCCAGCAGCGGCCGGGATAGGGGTGGGACACCCCTCCACTTT.

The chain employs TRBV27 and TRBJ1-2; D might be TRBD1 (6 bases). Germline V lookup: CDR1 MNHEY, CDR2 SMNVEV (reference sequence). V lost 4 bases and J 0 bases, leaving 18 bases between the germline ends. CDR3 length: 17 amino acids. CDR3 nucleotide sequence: TGTGCCAGCAGTTACGCCCCCAGGGGCCCAGCTAACTATGGCTACACCTTC. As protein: CASSYAPRGPANYGYTF.

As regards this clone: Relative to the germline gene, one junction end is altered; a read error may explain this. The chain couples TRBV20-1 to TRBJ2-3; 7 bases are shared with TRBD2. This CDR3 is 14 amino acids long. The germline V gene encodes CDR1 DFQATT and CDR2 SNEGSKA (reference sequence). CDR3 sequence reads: CSASWEGSTDTQYF. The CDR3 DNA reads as TGCAGTGCTTCCTGGGAGGGTTCCACAGATACTCAGTATTTT.

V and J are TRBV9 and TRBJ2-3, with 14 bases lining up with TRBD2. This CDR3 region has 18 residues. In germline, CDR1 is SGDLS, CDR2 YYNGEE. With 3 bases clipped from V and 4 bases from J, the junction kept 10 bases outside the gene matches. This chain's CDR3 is CASSGGTSGSLFPDTQYF. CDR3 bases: TGTGCCAGCAGCGGAGGGACTAGCGGGAGTCTTTTTCCAGATACGCAGTATTTT.

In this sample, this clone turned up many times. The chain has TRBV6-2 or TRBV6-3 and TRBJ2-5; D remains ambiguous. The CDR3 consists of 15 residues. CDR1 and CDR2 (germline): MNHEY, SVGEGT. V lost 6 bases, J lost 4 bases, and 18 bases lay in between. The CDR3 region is CASSLLGAIGETQYF. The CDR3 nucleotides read TGTGCCAGCAGCCTCCTGGGTGCGATTGGAGAGACCCAGTACTTC.

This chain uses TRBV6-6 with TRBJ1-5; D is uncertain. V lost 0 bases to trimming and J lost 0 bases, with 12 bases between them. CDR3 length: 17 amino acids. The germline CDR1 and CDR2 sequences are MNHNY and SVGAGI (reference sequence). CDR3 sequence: CASSYSSVAYSNQPQHF. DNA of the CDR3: TGTGCCAGCAGTTACTCTTCCGTGGCCTATAGCAATCAGCCCCAGCATTTT.